The T cell receptor (beta chain) under discussion was sequenced for a study of T cell repertoires in cytomegalovirus infection. Study-level background: Evidence of both CMV infection and a matching HLA type came from public TCR beta signatures. General study points: Ex vivo, HLA-C-restricted CMV-specific TCR beta clonotypes prevailed over the rest of the response.

Germline loops: CDR1 MDHEN, CDR2 SYDVKM. Deletions cut 4 bases from V and 3 bases from J, with 19 bases between. The CDR3 runs to 17 residues. With regard to this clonotype: Its specificity is unknown.

TCRdb reprocessed the reads with MiXCR, giving one entry per CDR3 protein. The repertoire consists of 150,000 to 200,000 distinct CDR3 sequences, with less than 25% occurring once and the leading ten covering roughly 25%. Sequencing was performed on CD8+ T cells from cultured PBMCs, taken from culture after CMV antigen stimulation. The source is a human donor in good health (CMV status not recorded). Some clones in this sample may be carry-over from other donors' samples. The V and J genes are TRBV28 and TRBJ2-1; D could derive from TRBD1 or TRBD2 (5 bases each). The CDR3 is CASSSRDRDLIYNEQFF. As DNA, the CDR3 is TGTGCCAGCAGTTCAAGAGATAGGGACCTGATCTACAATGAGCAGTTCTTC.